This TCR beta chain came from a study of blood T cell repertoires in COVID-19. CDR3 length equals 16 residues. CDR1 and CDR2 (germline): SSHAT, FNYEAQ (reference sequence). Per the original methods: Amplification of reference gene primers was used by the study to estimate nucleated cell counts. The protocol was immunoSEQ multiplex PCR, while the TCRdb copy is restricted to in-frame clones and leaves out a portion. The V and J calls and clone size are taken from that table; D and trimming were inferred from the DNA. The sample yields 130,000 to 150,000 clones, 80% to 90% seen once. About this clone: One end of the junction fails to match germline, which may point to a read error.

Sample: peripheral blood. The source is a man aged 50 to 59 who had recovered from COVID-19. V gene TRBV7-7 combines with J gene TRBJ2-6, with D possibly TRBD1 on 6 matching bases. The CDR3 DNA follows: TGTGCTAGCAGCCCCGGACAGAGCTCTGGGGCCAACGTCCTGACTTTC. Translation gives CASSPGQSSGANVLTF.